This TCR beta chain was captured in a study of memory CD4+ T cells and cytomegalovirus serostatus. Sequencing used immunoSEQ multiplex PCR; TCRdb keeps in-frame clones, though not all of them. Among approximately 52,000 clones listed, approximately 78% were seen once. This clone was observed a handful of times. Single viable CD3+CD4+CD8-CD45RO+ cells were sorted as the memory CD4+ T cells. Germline lookup yields CDR1 LNHDA and CDR2 SQIVND (reference sequence). The V end was cut by 1 base, the J end by 1 base, with 11 bases between. This CDR3 comprises 16 residues. The TCR was taken from an adult in good health and CMV-seronegative. The V call is TRBV19, the J call TRBJ1-5, with D tentatively TRBD1 (5 bases). The sample consisted of memory CD4+ T cells from blood. CDR3 nucleotide sequence: TGTGCCAGTAGTATAGGGGCCAGGGTAAGCAATCAGCCCCAGCATTTT. Translated, it gives CASSIGARVSNQPQHF.